This T cell receptor (beta chain) emerged from a study of T cells after yellow fever vaccination. As for the study in general: SMART-Seq v4 Ultra Low Input prepared the low-cell-number fractions.

UMIs and a universal primer site were added when TCR cDNA was made by 5'RACE template switching. TCRdb re-analysed the 5' RACE reads in MiXCR, keeping a single row per CDR3 protein. The sample holds roughly 120,000 distinct CDR3 sequences, around 7.7% seen once. The CDR3 is 16 residues long. With V trimmed by 5 bases and J by 0 bases, 7 bases remained unmatched. This receptor was identified in a man younger than 35 who received the YFV17D yellow fever vaccine. V and J are TRBV12-3 or TRBV12-4 and TRBJ2-1, with 7 bases lining up with TRBD2. Source: CD4+ T cells sorted from PBMCs, taken approximately 11 days after the first yellow fever vaccination. Here the CDR3 reads CASSPGGFSSYNEQFF. CDR3 coding DNA: TGTGCCAGCAGTCCGGGGGGATTCAGCTCCTACAATGAGCAGTTCTTC.